This TCR beta chain is from a study of cytomegalovirus exposure and HLA in healthy donors. PCR involved 60 Vbeta and 13 Jbeta primers. The assay was immunoSEQ multiplex PCR, and TCRdb's table has in-frame clones only and misses some. The sample lists 120,000 or so clones; roughly 70% were seen once. At collection, donors were nominally healthy, but unrecorded immune exposures were probable. Looked up from germline, CDR1 is MNHEY and CDR2 is SVGAGI. CDR3 length: 14 amino acids. The ends lost 6 bases at V and 3 bases at J; junction bases unmatched: 4. This clone was recorded a few times. Its antigen is still unknown. Study-wide results and limits: Follow-up analysis later connected one missense variant in DCLRE1C with trimming of TCR beta V- and J-genes.

The receptor comes from a man aged 25-40 years in good health and CMV-seronegative. The chain joins TRBV6-5 to TRBJ1-5, with 8 bases fitting TRBD1. The sample comprised PBMCs. The CDR3 nucleotides read TGTGCCAGCAGCCCGGACAGGGCCAATCAGCCCCAGCATTTT. Protein sequence: CASSPDRANQPQHF.